This T cell receptor beta chain was recovered during a study of response to subunit inactivated influenza vaccine. TCRdb independently ran MiXCR on the RT-PCR reads; one entry per CDR3 protein. The data show hundreds of thousands of distinct CDR3 sequences, less than 10% seen once. The germline V gene encodes CDR1 LGHNA and CDR2 YNFKEQ. With 0 bases clipped from V and 7 bases from J, the junction kept 5 bases outside the gene matches. This CDR3 spans 16 amino acids. This clonotype was detected only a few times. What it binds is not known. Notes on the study in general: With each seasonal influenza vaccination, the authors suggested, few new T cells are recruited.

The starting material was PBMCs from blood, obtained less than 30 months after vaccination. This receptor was identified in a man aged 50-75 years who received an inactivated influenza vaccine. V is TRBV4-2 and J is TRBJ2-2; 10 nucleotides line up with TRBD2. This CDR3 is CASSQESSGSFGELFF. For the CDR3, the DNA is TGTGCCAGCAGCCAAGAATCTAGCGGGAGTTTCGGGGAGCTGTTTTTT.